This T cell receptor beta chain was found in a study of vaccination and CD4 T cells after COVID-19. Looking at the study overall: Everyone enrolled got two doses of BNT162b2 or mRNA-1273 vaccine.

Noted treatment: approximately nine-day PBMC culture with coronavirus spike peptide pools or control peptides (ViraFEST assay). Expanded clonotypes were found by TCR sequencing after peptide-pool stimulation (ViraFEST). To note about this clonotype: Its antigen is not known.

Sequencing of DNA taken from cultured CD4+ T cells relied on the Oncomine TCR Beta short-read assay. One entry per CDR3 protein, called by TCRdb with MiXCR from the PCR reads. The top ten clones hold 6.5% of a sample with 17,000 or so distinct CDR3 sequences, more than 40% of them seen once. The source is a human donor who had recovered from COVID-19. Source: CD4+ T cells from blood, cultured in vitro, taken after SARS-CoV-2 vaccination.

The CDR3 region is CASSSALAGGPTGELFF. CDR3 DNA sequence: TGTGCCAGCAGCTCCGCTTTAGCGGGAGGGCCCACCGGGGAGCTGTTTTTT. The V gene is TRBV11-3, the J gene TRBJ2-2; 11 bases are shared with TRBD2. The CDR3 is made up of 17 amino acids. CDR1 and CDR2 from the germline V gene are SGHNT and YENEEA. V gave up 4 bases and J gave up 4 bases; unmatched junction bases: 8.